This TCR beta chain is drawn from a study of T-cell reconstitution after alpha-beta-depleted transplantation in children. Unique molecular identifiers were incorporated into the prepared TCRbeta library. TCRdb analysed the PCR reads with MiXCR anew, one entry per CDR3 protein. This table has more than 250,000 distinct CDR3 sequences, more than 9% appearing once. V was shortened by 0 bases and J by 4 bases, with 5 bases between the two germline ends. Germline-derived CDR1 and CDR2 are SGHKS and YYEKEE (reference sequence). This CDR3 is built from 13 residues. This chain joins TRBV5-5 and TRBJ1-3; no firm D call. The sequences come from PBMCs from the stem cell graft donor, collected from the stem cell graft. This TCR came from a human donor who donated a stem cell graft to a child with SCID. The CDR3 DNA reads as TGTGCCAGCAGCTTGGGACAAGGAAACACCATATATTTT. Its translation is CASSLGQGNTIYF.